Below are 19 T cell receptor beta chains sequenced from a single sample in a study of shared clonotypes between healthy human individuals (dated by TCRdb to 2019 to 2021). To prepare the library, the immunoSEQ multiplex PCR assay was applied. The immuneACCESS repertoire file appears here via TCRdb, limited to in-frame rearrangements. These files lack a portion of the clones; in checked studies, under half of the deficit traces to unresolved V genes, and the cause of the others is not known. The sample table records 600,000 or so clones; about 98% of these occur just once. The ten largest clones represent less than 0.35% of the sample. For the CD8 naive samples, CD45RO-negative cells were positively selected for CCR7, yielding a CD45RA+CCR7+ population from which TemRA cells were excluded. Sequenced: naive CD8+ T cells sorted from blood. The intended sense of this specimen's cell subset or site label: CD45RA+CCR7+. The receptors derive from a man younger than 40 in good health.

In DNA, the CDR3 is TGTGCCAGCAGCCAAGGGGCGGAGACATACAATGAGCAGTTCTTC. The encoded protein is CASSQGAETYNEQFF. The chain joins TRBV11-3 to TRBJ2-1; TRBD1 is a possible D gene (5 bases). V shed 5 bases and J shed 4 bases, with 15 bases lying between them. The germline CDR1 and CDR2 sequences are SGHNT and YENEEA. This CDR3 has 15 residues.

This sequence joins TRBV2 and TRBJ1-3; no firm D call. CDR1 is SNHLY and CDR2 is FYNNEI in the germline V gene. Trimming left V 2 bases short and J 0 bases short, with 8 bases between. The CDR3 runs to 15 residues. The CDR3 nucleotides are TGTGCCAGCAGTGAACCCACCGGCTCTGGAAACACCATATATTTT. This codes for CASSEPTGSGNTIYF.

Remarks on this clone: Compared with germline, one end of the junction differs, possibly owing to a read error. V and J are TRBV6-1 and TRBJ2-7; either TRBD1 or TRBD2 may fit D (6 bases each). From germline, CDR1 is MNHNS and CDR2 SASEGT. This CDR3 contains 12 residues. The CDR3 spells CASSERGREQYF. In DNA, the CDR3 is TGTGCCAGTAGTGAAAGGGGGAGGGAGCAGTACTTC.

The chain recombines TRBV7-9 with TRBJ2-2, with 8 bases that match TRBD2. The CDR3 is 18 residues long. Germline V gives CDR1 SEHNR, CDR2 FQNEAQ (reference sequence). Trimming cost V 6 bases and J 2 bases; bases outside gene matches: 14. CDR3 protein: CASRTPKSGLVNTGELFF. The DNA of the CDR3 is TGTGCCAGCAGAACCCCCAAATCGGGACTAGTAAACACCGGGGAGCTGTTTTTT. The full variable domain, its missing parts supplied by reference TRBV7-9 and TRBJ2-2, is DTGVSQNPRHKITKRGQNVTFRCDPISEHNRLYWYRQTLGQGPEFLTYFQNEAQLEKSRLLSDRFSAERPKGSFSTLEIQRTEQGDSAMYLCASRTPKSGLVNTGELFFGEGSRLTVL.

The V gene is TRBV7-2, the J gene TRBJ2-7, with D possibly matching TRBD2 (5 bases). The CDR3 totals 13 residues. Trimming cost V 5 bases and J 3 bases, with 11 bases left between them. Germline CDR1 SGHTA, CDR2 FQGNSA. The CDR3 loop reads CASSLPEGYEQYF. CDR3 DNA sequence: TGTGCCAGCAGCCTTCCCGAGGGCTACGAGCAGTACTTC.

This chain connects TRBV27 to TRBJ2-7; possibly TRBD2 for D (6 bases). The CDR3 runs to 14 residues. V was trimmed by 3 bases and J by 3 bases, leaving 12 bases between them. From germline, CDR1 is MNHEY and CDR2 SMNVEV (reference sequence). The CDR3 loop is CASSFGGTIYEQYF. The CDR3 DNA reads as TGTGCCAGCAGTTTTGGAGGGACCATCTACGAGCAGTACTTC.

The chain has TRBV11-3 and TRBJ2-1; the match to TRBD2 covers 9 bases. Losses at the gene ends were 5 bases for V and 7 bases for J; bases not matched to a gene: 15. The CDR3 covers 17 residues. Per germline, CDR1 SGHNT and CDR2 YENEEA. CDR3 protein: CASSPRGGSGSGNEQFF. The CDR3, as DNA: TGTGCCAGCAGCCCCCGGGGGGGTAGCGGGAGTGGTAATGAGCAGTTCTTC.

A word on this clone: Other DNA sequences in this sample translate to the same CDR3. V usage is TRBV28 and J usage is TRBJ2-3; D unclear. Germline CDR1 and CDR2: MDHEN and SYDVKM. With 3 bases removed from V and 3 bases from J, the gap between germline ends came to 1 base. The CDR3 contains 11 residues. Here the CDR3 reads CASSFTDTQYF. The CDR3, as DNA: TGTGCCAGCAGTTTTACAGATACGCAGTATTTT.

The count of this clone is one. The chain recombines TRBV11-2 with TRBJ2-7; tentatively, D is TRBD2 (7 bases). The germline V and J ends were trimmed by 2 bases and 4 bases, with 15 bases remaining between them. The CDR3 runs 15 residues. CDR1 is SGHAT, CDR2 FQNNGV, per germline. The CDR3 spells CASSLPPGGLYEQYF. In DNA, the CDR3 is TGTGCCAGCAGCTTACCCCCGGGGGGCCTGTACGAGCAGTACTTC.

The V and J genes are TRBV10-3 and TRBJ2-3; 7 bases are a match to TRBD1. V lost 4 bases to trimming and J lost 2 bases; unmatched junction nucleotides: 3. The CDR3 consists of 14 residues. From germline, CDR1 is ENHRY and CDR2 SYGVKD. The CDR3 DNA reads as TGTGCCATCAGTGGTGACAGGGTCACAGATACGCAGTATTTT. Translating it yields CAISGDRVTDTQYF.

The V and J genes are TRBV9 and TRBJ2-6; no clear D gene. The CDR3 consists of 15 residues. The germline V and J ends were trimmed by 4 bases and 0 bases, with 8 bases remaining between them. Germline CDR1 is SGDLS and CDR2 is YYNGEE. CDR3 sequence reads: CASSLSGSGANVLTF. CDR3 in DNA: TGTGCCAGCAGCCTGTCGGGCTCTGGGGCCAACGTCCTGACTTTC.

This chain links TRBV7-2 with TRBJ2-2; TRBD2 might be the D (5 bases). Looked up from germline, CDR1 is SGHTA and CDR2 is FQGNSA. V was clipped by 0 bases and J by 7 bases, with 15 bases between them. The CDR3 has 16 residues. The CDR3: CASSLANGNKIGELFF. The DNA for the CDR3 is TGTGCCAGCAGCTTAGCGAACGGGAACAAAATCGGGGAGCTGTTTTTT.

This chain links TRBV4-1 with TRBJ1-4; possible D gene TRBD1, 5 bases. The CDR3 runs 16 residues. V was clipped by 0 bases and J by 7 bases, with 15 bases between them. CDR1 and CDR2 from the germline V gene are MGHRA and YSYEKL. As DNA, the CDR3 is TGCGCCAGCAGCCAAGAGGGACGGGGTTACAGTGAAAAACTGTTTTTT. It encodes CASSQEGRGYSEKLFF.

The CDR3 nucleotides are TGTGCCAGCAGCCAAGACGGGAGTGGAGATACGCAGTATTTT. It codes for CASSQDGSGDTQYF. V gene TRBV14 combines with J gene TRBJ2-3; a weak D match, TRBD2 (6 bases). Trimming pared 0 bases from V and 5 bases from J, leaving 9 bases between. The CDR3 totals 14 residues. Germline-derived CDR1 and CDR2 are SGHDN and FVKESK.

The chain recombines TRBV19 with TRBJ2-1, with 8 bases lining up with TRBD2. There are 17 residues in the CDR3. Germline assignment: CDR1 LNHDA and CDR2 SQIVND (reference sequence). The J segment lost 5 bases and the V segment lost 5 bases, leaving 14 bases of the junction unmatched. The CDR3 protein is CASSRFAGGRIDNEQFF. The CDR3, as DNA: TGTGCCAGTAGTCGTTTTGCGGGAGGACGTATCGACAATGAGCAGTTCTTC.

This clone is a singleton in its sample. This rearrangement joins TRBV7-9 to TRBJ1-1; weak D call: TRBD1 (6 bases). This CDR3 comprises 11 residues. V shed 4 bases and J shed 8 bases, with 8 bases lying between them. The V gene's germline CDR1 is SEHNR and CDR2 FQNEAQ (reference sequence). In DNA form, the CDR3 reads TGTGCCAGCAGCTCGGGACAAGAAGCTTTCTTT. This translates into CASSSGQEAFF. Complete variable domain (other parts from reference TRBV7-9 and TRBJ1-1): DTGVSQNPRHKITKRGQNVTFRCDPISEHNRLYWYRQTLGQGPEFLTYFQNEAQLEKSRLLSDRFSAERPKGSFSTLEIQRTEQGDSAMYLCASSSGQEAFFGQGTRLTVV.

The rearrangement joins TRBV7-3 to TRBJ2-2; 7 positions match TRBD2. J lost 0 bases, V lost 5 bases, and 9 bases had no gene match. The germline CDR1 and CDR2 sequences are SGHTA and FQGTGA. The CDR3 length is 17 residues. CDR3 coding DNA: TGTGCCAGCAGCCTCCCGCGGGAGAACCCGAACACCGGGGAGCTGTTTTTT. This codes for CASSLPRENPNTGELFF.

V gene TRBV9 combines with J gene TRBJ2-7; tentative D call: TRBD2 (6 bases). The V end lost 3 bases, the J end lost 3 bases, and 7 bases lay between the germline ends. Germline V CDR1 and CDR2: SGDLS, YYNGEE. The CDR3 contains 12 residues. CDR3 DNA: TGTGCCAGCAGCGAGGGAGGCTACGAGCAGTACTTC. It is translated as CASSEGGYEQYF.

This clone is a singleton in its sample. This chain joins TRBV5-1 and TRBJ2-5; 7 nucleotides match TRBD2. The germline gives CDR1 SGHRS, CDR2 YFSETQ. The CDR3 is made up of 15 amino acids. Unmatched junction bases numbered 8, after V lost 4 bases and J lost 2 bases. The CDR3 nucleotides are TGCGCCAGCAGCCTGGTAACTAGCGCGCAAGAGACCCAGTACTTC. Translation gives CASSLVTSAQETQYF.